The 20 T cell receptor beta chains reported below all come from one sample, sequenced in a study of cytomegalovirus exposure and HLA in healthy donors. Amplification used 60 Vbeta primers and 13 Jbeta primers. Assay: immunoSEQ multiplex PCR; the TCRdb copy retains only in-frame clones and omits some. The profile shows about 160,000 clones, approximately 80% of them singletons. The sequencing input was PBMCs. Receptor source: a man aged 45 to 65 in good health and CMV-seropositive.

The chain employs TRBV9 and TRBJ2-7; 9 bases are shared with TRBD1. The CDR3 runs to 15 residues. V gave up 1 base and J gave up 3 bases; unmatched junction bases: 5. Per germline, CDR1 SGDLS and CDR2 YYNGEE. The CDR3 DNA reads as TGTGCCAGCAGCGTAAGCGGACAGGGGAACTACGAGCAGTACTTC. This sequence encodes CASSVSGQGNYEQYF.

This chain connects TRBV6-5 to TRBJ2-1; TRBD1 matches at 7 bases. The length of the CDR3 is 15 residues. Germline CDR1 is MNHEY and CDR2 is SVGAGI. The ends lost 6 bases at V and 0 bases at J; junction bases unmatched: 5. CDR3 region: CASSLGQSSYNEQFF. CDR3 nucleotides: TGTGCCAGCAGCCTGGGACAGAGCTCCTACAATGAGCAGTTCTTC.

Details on this clone: Other DNA sequences in the same sample also yield this CDR3. J is TRBJ1-2 and V is TRBV6-5; perhaps TRBD1 as D (5 bases). The CDR3 length is 15 residues. V was pared by 5 bases and J by 8 bases, with 21 bases between. CDR1 is MNHEY and CDR2 is SVGAGI in the germline V gene. The CDR3 DNA follows: TGTGCCAGCAGTACAAACAGTTTGGGGCGAAGGGGCTACACCTTC. The encoded protein is CASSTNSLGRRGYTF.

This sequence joins TRBV2 and TRBJ2-6; D is perhaps TRBD1 (6 bases). This CDR3 contains 18 residues. Germline CDR1 reads SNHLY; CDR2 reads FYNNEI. V gave up 1 base and J gave up 3 bases, with 16 bases separating them. CDR3 loop: CASSEVVRGLVGANVLTF. DNA for the CDR3: TGTGCCAGCAGTGAAGTAGTCAGGGGCCTGGTTGGGGCCAACGTCCTGACTTTC.

The V and J genes are TRBV18 and TRBJ2-7, with 8 bases matching TRBD2. Germline V gene lookup returns CDR1 KGHSH and CDR2 LQKENI. The CDR3 is made up of 16 amino acids. The V segment lost 3 bases and the J segment 2 bases; nucleotides outside the gene matches: 9. CDR3 sequence reads: CASSPQGGGNTYEQYF. The CDR3 DNA reads TGTGCCAGCTCACCCCAGGGCGGGGGGAACACCTACGAGCAGTACTTC. The whole variable domain, remainder taken from reference TRBV18 and TRBJ2-7, is NAGVMQNPRHLVRRRGQEARLRCSPMKGHSHVYWYRQLPEEGLKFMVYLQKENIIDESGMPKERFSAEFPKEGPSILRIQQVVRGDSAAYFCASSPQGGGNTYEQYFGPGTRLTVT.

This sequence joins TRBV6-6 and TRBJ2-7, with 8 bases that match TRBD1. The ends lost 2 bases at V and 7 bases at J; junction bases unmatched: 7. Germline CDR1 is MNHNY and CDR2 is SVGAGI (reference sequence). The length of the CDR3 is 14 residues. The CDR3: CASSYIQGAGEQYF. CDR3 in DNA: TGTGCCAGCAGTTACATTCAGGGGGCGGGGGAGCAGTACTTC.

This clone has more than one count but fewer than ten. The chain combines TRBV9 with TRBJ1-1, with D uncertain. CDR3 length: 13 residues. Germline assignment: CDR1 SGDLS and CDR2 YYNGEE. The V and J ends lost 2 bases and 1 base respectively, with 6 bases between them. CDR3 sequence reads: CASSVGPNTEAFF. CDR3 coding DNA: TGTGCCAGCAGCGTTGGCCCGAACACTGAAGCTTTCTTT.

This sequence joins TRBV30 and TRBJ1-1; 7 positions match TRBD1. Germline trimming cut 6 bases from V and 1 base from J; bases unmatched to any gene: 8. CDR1 is GTSNPN, CDR2 SVGIG, per germline (reference sequence). The CDR3 covers 14 residues. The CDR3 protein is CACYHRGGNTEAFF. The CDR3 DNA reads as TGTGCCTGCTACCACAGGGGAGGGAACACTGAAGCTTTCTTT.

This chain joins TRBV4-2 and TRBJ1-2; TRBD1 matches at 9 bases. The J segment lost 3 bases and the V segment lost 4 bases, leaving 6 bases of the junction unmatched. The CDR3 has 15 residues. CDR1 and CDR2 from the germline V gene are LGHNA and YNFKEQ. CDR3 loop: CASSPPGTGYYGYTF. In DNA form, the CDR3 reads TGTGCCAGCAGCCCCCCCGGGACAGGGTACTATGGCTACACCTTC.

This chain links TRBV19 with TRBJ2-3; 11 nucleotides align to TRBD2. The CDR3 runs to 16 residues. Germline V gives CDR1 LNHDA, CDR2 SQIVND (reference sequence). V was pared by 5 bases and J by 0 bases, with 4 bases of the junction left unmatched. The CDR3 DNA sequence: TGTGCCAGTAGTCCCTGGACTAGCGGGAGCACAGATACGCAGTATTTT. This gives the protein CASSPWTSGSTDTQYF.

This clone was observed a handful of times. This chain connects TRBV30 to TRBJ2-1, with a weak D call TRBD1 (5 bases). The CDR3 is 13 amino acids. The germline gives CDR1 GTSNPN, CDR2 SVGIG (reference sequence). Deletions cut 0 bases from V and 11 bases from J, with 14 bases between. The CDR3 coding sequence is TGTGCCTGGAGTGTACAGGATCGGGCTAAGCAGTTCTTC. This gives the protein CAWSVQDRAKQFF. The complete variable domain, with remaining parts taken from reference TRBV30 and TRBJ2-1, reads SQTIHQWPATLVQPVGSPLSLECTVEGTSNPNLYWYRQAAGRGLQLLFYSVGIGQISSEVPQNLSASRPQDRQFILSSKKLLLSDSGFYLCAWSVQDRAKQFFGPGTRLTVL.

This clone was picked up one time. The chain carries TRBV28 and TRBJ2-7; 8 nucleotides agree with TRBD2. V gave up 1 base and J gave up 9 bases; unmatched junction bases: 11. This CDR3 comprises 15 residues. Germline V gene lookup returns CDR1 MDHEN and CDR2 SYDVKM. Here the CDR3 DNA reads TGTGCCAGCAGTTTATTGGCAGGCGGGGGGCTATTGCAGTACTTC. Its translation: CASSLLAGGGLLQYF. Complete variable domain (other parts from reference TRBV28 and TRBJ2-7): DVKVTQSSRYLVKRTGEKVFLECVQDMDHENMFWYRQDPGLGLRLIYFSYDVKMKEKGDIPEGYSVSREKKERFSLILESASTNQTSMYLCASSLLAGGGLLQYFGPGTRLTVT.

The rearrangement links TRBV5-1 to TRBJ2-6, with D possibly TRBD1 on 6 matching bases. The germline V gene encodes CDR1 SGHRS and CDR2 YFSETQ. The CDR3 is made up of 15 amino acids. V lost 1 base and J lost 4, with 9 bases in between. This CDR3 reads CASSLLGHGANVLTF. Here the CDR3 DNA reads TGCGCCAGCAGCTTGTTGGGACACGGGGCCAACGTCCTGACTTTC.

The rearrangement links TRBV18 to TRBJ2-7; 9 nucleotides match TRBD1. The J segment lost 4 bases and the V segment lost 6 bases, leaving 4 bases of the junction unmatched. In germline, CDR1 is KGHSH, CDR2 LQKENI. The CDR3 totals 13 residues. CDR3 coding DNA: TGTGCCAGCTCGGAGGGACAGGGTTACGAGCAGTACTTC. Translation: CASSEGQGYEQYF.

The rearrangement links TRBV6-1 to TRBJ1-1; D remains ambiguous. CDR1 is MNHNS and CDR2 is SASEGT in the germline V gene. The CDR3 extends over 16 amino acids. Trimming took off 1 base at V and 0 bases at J, with 12 bases between the two ends. CDR3: CASSEGGYSLNTEAFF. CDR3 nucleotide sequence: TGTGCCAGCAGTGAAGGAGGGTACAGCTTGAACACTGAAGCTTTCTTT.

The CDR3 coding sequence is TGCAGCGTTGTAGTGACAGGGATTAACACCGGGGAGCTGTTTTTT. The encoded protein is CSVVVTGINTGELFF. The chain combines TRBV29-1 with TRBJ2-2; TRBD1 agrees at 7 bases. J was trimmed by 2 bases and V by 4 bases; bases with no gene match: 7. Germline assignment: CDR1 SQVTM and CDR2 ANQGSEA. This CDR3 has 15 residues.

The chain links TRBV9 to TRBJ2-7; 10 positions agree with TRBD2. The CDR3 runs to 15 residues. J was trimmed by 4 bases and V by 4 bases; bases with no gene match: 8. The germline V gene encodes CDR1 SGDLS and CDR2 YYNGEE. CDR3 amino acids: CASSPTLAGVYEQYF. CDR3 nucleotides: TGTGCCAGCAGCCCAACTCTAGCGGGAGTATACGAGCAGTACTTC.

This chain uses TRBV7-6 with TRBJ1-1, with D perhaps matching TRBD1 (6 bases). Trimming took off 5 bases at V and 4 bases at J, with 11 bases between the two ends. CDR1 SGHVS and CDR2 FNYEAQ come from the germline V gene. The CDR3 spans 13 residues. CDR3: CASSQLRGTEAFF. In DNA form, the CDR3 reads TGTGCCAGCAGCCAACTCAGGGGCACTGAAGCTTTCTTT.

This clone was counted once. The chain recombines TRBV13 with TRBJ2-4; D might be TRBD1 (6 bases). V lost 5 bases and J 4 bases, leaving 18 bases between the germline ends. The CDR3 totals 16 residues. The V gene's germline CDR1 is PRHDT and CDR2 FYEKMQ (reference sequence). The CDR3 spells CASSGRDTRTKNIQYF. The CDR3 region has the DNA TGTGCCAGCAGCGGAAGGGACACGAGGACAAAAAACATTCAGTACTTC.

The chain employs TRBV5-1 and TRBJ1-2, with D possibly matching TRBD1 (5 bases). Germline CDR1 SGHRS, CDR2 YFSETQ. Trimming left V 0 bases short and J 4 bases short, with 10 bases between. CDR3 length: 14 amino acids. The DNA for the CDR3 is TGCGCCAGCAGCTTGGATAGGGGCCCCTATGGCTACACCTTC. Amino acids: CASSLDRGPYGYTF.